This T cell receptor beta chain is drawn from a study of T-cell reconstitution after alpha-beta-depleted transplantation in children. Study findings and constraints: Reportedly, roughly two months post-transplant, alpha-beta T cells arose from several hundred expanded graft clones. After one year, T-cell counts and TCRbeta diversity mostly came from new T cells. At day 60, the high TCRbeta diversity found in some patients originated from recipient T cells and thymic progenitors that had survived.

Unique molecular identifiers were incorporated into the prepared TCRbeta library. TCRdb itself ran the PCR reads through MiXCR, one entry per CDR3 protein. Counted here are roughly 670,000 distinct CDR3 sequences, less than 15% occurring once; the ten biggest clones make up 0.79%. There are many counts of this clonotype. What it binds is unknown. Sequences were derived from PBMCs, sampled before TCRalphabeta/CD19-depleted stem cell transplant. This clonotype was obtained from a girl aged 2-10 years with congenital amegakaryocytic thrombocytopenia, due to receive a stem cell transplant.

CDR3 protein: CSVASPNYGYTF. For the CDR3, the DNA is TGCAGTGTCGCGAGCCCTAACTATGGCTACACCTTC. The chain employs TRBV29-1 and TRBJ1-2, with D unclear. CDR3 length: 12 residues. Germline lookup yields CDR1 SQVTM and CDR2 ANQGSEA.